This entry lists 4 T cell receptor beta chains sequenced from one sample in a study of blood T cell repertoires in COVID-19. Sequencing was performed with immunoSEQ multiplex PCR; in TCRdb, only in-frame clones are kept and a portion is missing. The table has some 290,000 clones, 81% seen once; the top ten hold 2.5% to 3.5%. Sequenced input: peripheral blood. Every receptor here comes from a woman between 55 and 75 years old with active or convalescent COVID-19.

This clone was picked up one time. The genes are TRBV5-1 and TRBJ2-7; tentatively, D is TRBD2 (5 bases). Germline V lookup: CDR1 SGHRS, CDR2 YFSETQ. Trimming removed 4 bases from V and 6 bases from J, with 11 bases in between. The CDR3 sequence is 12 residues long. The CDR3 DNA is TGCGCCAGCAGCCTACCTCGGGGCGAGCAGTACTTC. Its translation is CASSLPRGEQYF.

The J gene is TRBJ1-2, the V gene TRBV19; no definite D call. Trimming removed 3 bases from V and 4 bases from J, with 12 bases in between. This CDR3 region has 14 residues. The germline CDR1 and CDR2 sequences are LNHDA and SQIVND (reference sequence). The CDR3 nucleotides are TGTGCCAGTAGTATGGCCGGGTCGGGCTATGGCTACACCTTC. Protein product: CASSMAGSGYGYTF.

The V gene is TRBV11-3, the J gene TRBJ2-3; 7 bases align to TRBD2. V was clipped by 5 bases and J by 1 base; unmatched bases: 9. Germline assignment: CDR1 SGHNT and CDR2 YENEEA. This CDR3 is 16 amino acids long. For the CDR3, the DNA is TGTGCCAGCAGCCGGCGGGGGTCAGTCGGCACAGATACGCAGTATTTT. Its translation is CASSRRGSVGTDTQYF.

This clone was recorded many times. This chain uses TRBV7-9 with TRBJ2-7, with 8 bases aligning to TRBD2. J was trimmed by 0 bases and V by 5 bases; bases with no gene match: 3. Germline CDR1 is SEHNR and CDR2 is FQNEAQ (reference sequence). CDR3 size: 14 residues. The chain's CDR3 is CASSPLAGSYEQYF. The CDR3 nucleotides are TGTGCCAGCAGCCCGCTAGCGGGCTCCTACGAGCAGTACTTC.